The rows below give T cell receptor beta chains drawn from one sample of a study of shared clonotypes between healthy human individuals. Sequencing was performed with immunoSEQ multiplex PCR; in TCRdb, only in-frame clones are kept and a portion is missing. The table has about 2.1 million clones, roughly 93% seen once. The specimen was naive CD8+ T cells from PBMCs. The receptors were gathered from a man between 18 and 35 years old in good health. Some clones in this sample may be carry-over from other donors' samples. Both conserved end residues are part of each CDR3. The order of the fields is clone size, J gene, D gene, V gene, CDR3 DNA, CDR3 protein. D genes are given only for firm matches. Clone size is given for some rows only: seen once, a few or many times, or a class if the clone is expanded.

clone size: -; J gene: TRBJ1-1; D gene: -; V gene: TRBV5-4; CDR3 DNA: TGTGCCAGCAGCTTGGCTGAGGGGGTTGAAGCTTTCTTT; CDR3 protein: CASSLAEGVEAFF
clone size: -; J gene: TRBJ2-3; D gene: -; V gene: TRBV27; CDR3 DNA: TGTGCCAGCAGCGCCAGGGGTTTGATCACAGATACGCAGTATTTT; CDR3 protein: CASSARGLITDTQYF
clone size: -; J gene: TRBJ2-3; D gene: TRBD1; V gene: TRBV11-3; CDR3 DNA: TGTGCCAGCAGCTCCAGGACAGGGATGGGAGATACGCAGTATTTT; CDR3 protein: CASSSRTGMGDTQYF
clone size: -; J gene: TRBJ2-5; D gene: -; V gene: TRBV27; CDR3 DNA: TGTGCCAGCCCCTCAGGCCAAGAGACCCAGTACTTC; CDR3 protein: CASPSGQETQYF
clone size: -; J gene: TRBJ2-5; D gene: -; V gene: TRBV6-5; CDR3 DNA: TGTGCCAGCAGTTACCCAACTCCGGAGACCCAGTACTTC; CDR3 protein: CASSYPTPETQYF
clone size: -; J gene: TRBJ2-7; D gene: -; V gene: TRBV29-1; CDR3 DNA: TGCAGCGCCCGGAGGGGCCCGCCCGAGCAGTACTTC; CDR3 protein: CSARRGPPEQYF
clone size: -; J gene: TRBJ1-2; D gene: -; V gene: TRBV18; CDR3 DNA: TGTGCCAGCTCCACCGGCAGGGACGACTACACCTTC; CDR3 protein: CASSTGRDDYTF
clone size: -; J gene: TRBJ1-4; D gene: -; V gene: TRBV6-5; CDR3 DNA: TGTGCCAGCAGTTTCACCGGACGGGCAACTAATGAAAAACTGTTTTTT; CDR3 protein: CASSFTGRATNEKLFF
clone size: -; J gene: TRBJ2-2; D gene: -; V gene: TRBV28; CDR3 DNA: TGTGCCAGCAGTTCCATACAAAAGCGGTCCACCGGGGAGCTGTTTTTT; CDR3 protein: CASSSIQKRSTGELFF
clone size: -; J gene: TRBJ2-7; D gene: TRBD1; V gene: TRBV18; CDR3 DNA: TGTGCCAGCTCACCCTCCCGGGACAGGGTCCTATACGAGCAGTACTTC; CDR3 protein: CASSPSRDRVLYEQYF
clone size: -; J gene: TRBJ2-5; D gene: -; V gene: TRBV28; CDR3 DNA: TGTGCCAGCAGGGTTGGTGGCAGGGTACGAGAGACCCAGTACTTC; CDR3 protein: CASRVGGRVRETQYF
clone size: few; J gene: TRBJ1-5; D gene: -; V gene: TRBV6-5; CDR3 DNA: TGTGCCAGCGGTTCCCCCGGAAATCAGCCCCAGCATTTT; CDR3 protein: CASGSPGNQPQHF
clone size: -; J gene: TRBJ2-7; D gene: -; V gene: TRBV7-9; CDR3 DNA: TGTGCCAGCAGCTTAGCAGGGTCGTCCTACGAGCAGTACTTC; CDR3 protein: CASSLAGSSYEQYF
clone size: -; J gene: TRBJ1-5; D gene: -; V gene: TRBV7-9; CDR3 DNA: TGTGCCAGCAGCTTTGCAGGGGAGCGGCAGCCCCAGCATTTT; CDR3 protein: CASSFAGERQPQHF
clone size: -; J gene: TRBJ1-2; D gene: -; V gene: TRBV16; CDR3 DNA: TGTGCCAGCAGCGTCCTGGGGGGCGATGGCTACACCTTC; CDR3 protein: CASSVLGGDGYTF
clone size: -; J gene: TRBJ2-5; D gene: -; V gene: TRBV10-3; CDR3 DNA: TGTGCCATCCAAGGGAGCGTACAAGAGACCCAGTACTTC; CDR3 protein: CAIQGSVQETQYF
clone size: -; J gene: TRBJ2-7; D gene: -; V gene: TRBV7-9; CDR3 DNA: TGTGCCAGCAGCTTTGGGGGACCCTACGAGCAGTACTTC; CDR3 protein: CASSFGGPYEQYF
clone size: -; J gene: TRBJ1-2; D gene: TRBD1; V gene: TRBV27; CDR3 DNA: TGTGCCAGCAGTTTAGGGACAGGGACCGGCTACACCTTC; CDR3 protein: CASSLGTGTGYTF
clone size: -; J gene: TRBJ2-1; D gene: TRBD2; V gene: TRBV9; CDR3 DNA: TGTGCCAGCAGCGCAGCGGGAGGCCTCTTCAATGAGCAGTTCTTC; CDR3 protein: CASSAAGGLFNEQFF
clone size: -; J gene: TRBJ2-3; D gene: TRBD1; V gene: TRBV27; CDR3 DNA: TGTGCCAGCAGTTTCTACAGGGGGCTAACAGATACGCAGTATTTT; CDR3 protein: CASSFYRGLTDTQYF
clone size: -; J gene: TRBJ1-1; D gene: -; V gene: TRBV25-1; CDR3 DNA: TGTGCCAGCAGTGAGCTTCGGGGTAGGGACACTGAAGCTTTCTTT; CDR3 protein: CASSELRGRDTEAFF
clone size: -; J gene: TRBJ2-5; D gene: -; V gene: TRBV27; CDR3 DNA: TGTGCCAGCAGTTTGTTAGGGCGACTGCAAGAGACCCAGTACTTC; CDR3 protein: CASSLLGRLQETQYF
clone size: -; J gene: TRBJ1-1; D gene: -; V gene: TRBV5-1; CDR3 DNA: TGCGCCAGCAGCTTGATCGGCAGGGACCGGGGCACTGAAGCTTTCTTT; CDR3 protein: CASSLIGRDRGTEAFF
clone size: -; J gene: TRBJ2-7; D gene: TRBD2; V gene: TRBV5-1; CDR3 DNA: TGCGCCAGCAGCCCTGGTAGGCTAGCGGCCTACGAGCAGTACTTC; CDR3 protein: CASSPGRLAAYEQYF
clone size: -; J gene: TRBJ2-5; D gene: -; V gene: TRBV7-9; CDR3 DNA: TGTGCCAGCAGCTTAGTTGACCCCGAGACCCAGTACTTC; CDR3 protein: CASSLVDPETQYF
clone size: -; J gene: TRBJ2-1; D gene: TRBD1; V gene: TRBV15; CDR3 DNA: TGTGCCACCAGCAGAGATTCGGGACAGGGCATGGATGAGCAGTTCTTC; CDR3 protein: CATSRDSGQGMDEQFF
clone size: -; J gene: TRBJ2-2; D gene: -; V gene: TRBV9; CDR3 DNA: TGTGCCAGCAGCGTAGCTCAACAGAATCGACCCGGGGAGCTGTTTTTT; CDR3 protein: CASSVAQQNRPGELFF
clone size: -; J gene: TRBJ1-2; D gene: TRBD1; V gene: TRBV7-9; CDR3 DNA: TGTGCCAGCAGCTTAGGATGGACAGGGAACGGCTACACCTTC; CDR3 protein: CASSLGWTGNGYTF
clone size: -; J gene: TRBJ2-7; D gene: TRBD2; V gene: TRBV14; CDR3 DNA: TGTGCCAGCAGCCAAGCACTAGCGTTCCACGAGCAGTACTTC; CDR3 protein: CASSQALAFHEQYF
clone size: -; J gene: TRBJ2-2; D gene: TRBD1; V gene: TRBV7-7; CDR3 DNA: TGTGCCAGCAGCAAAACCGGGACAGGGATCGGTCAGGAGCTGTTTTTT; CDR3 protein: CASSKTGTGIGQELFF
clone size: -; J gene: TRBJ2-5; D gene: -; V gene: TRBV6-6; CDR3 DNA: TGTGCCAGCAGTTACTCGAAGGGACTGTCGAGGGTGGCTTTGTACTTC; CDR3 protein: CASSYSKGLSRVALYF
clone size: -; J gene: TRBJ1-1; D gene: -; V gene: TRBV7-9; CDR3 DNA: TGTGCCAGCAGCTTCTCGGACGGAAACACTGAAGCTTTCTTT; CDR3 protein: CASSFSDGNTEAFF
clone size: once; J gene: TRBJ2-2; D gene: -; V gene: TRBV7-2; CDR3 DNA: TGTGCCAGCAGCTTACTCAAGACGGGCAGCCAAGAGCTGTTTTTT; CDR3 protein: CASSLLKTGSQELFF
clone size: -; J gene: TRBJ2-1; D gene: -; V gene: TRBV29-1; CDR3 DNA: TGCAGCGCCGAATACCGACTATACAATGAGCAGTTCTTC; CDR3 protein: CSAEYRLYNEQFF
clone size: -; J gene: TRBJ2-3; D gene: -; V gene: TRBV7-8; CDR3 DNA: TGTGCCAGCAGCTACCCGAATACGGAGCCCCTAAGCACAGATACGCAGTATTTT; CDR3 protein: CASSYPNTEPLSTDTQYF
clone size: once; J gene: TRBJ2-7; D gene: TRBD2; V gene: TRBV11-2; CDR3 DNA: TGTGCCAGCAGCTTAAGCGGGAGCCCCACCTACGAGCAGTACTTC; CDR3 protein: CASSLSGSPTYEQYF
clone size: -; J gene: TRBJ2-2; D gene: TRBD2; V gene: TRBV19; CDR3 DNA: TGTGCCAGTAGTATAAAGCGGGAGCTCCTCGCCGGGGAGCTGTTTTTT; CDR3 protein: CASSIKRELLAGELFF
clone size: -; J gene: TRBJ1-1; D gene: -; V gene: TRBV5-1; CDR3 DNA: TGCGCCAGCAGCCCCGGGACGGGGAACACTGAAGCTTTCTTT; CDR3 protein: CASSPGTGNTEAFF
clone size: -; J gene: TRBJ2-7; D gene: -; V gene: TRBV19; CDR3 DNA: TGTGCCAGTAGTATAGGCGAGTCCGGCTACGAGCAGTACTTC; CDR3 protein: CASSIGESGYEQYF
clone size: -; J gene: TRBJ1-1; D gene: -; V gene: TRBV5-6; CDR3 DNA: TGTGCCAGCAGCTTGGAGCTGAAGGGTTGGTTTGGAAACACTGAAGCTTTCTTT; CDR3 protein: CASSLELKGWFGNTEAFF
clone size: -; J gene: TRBJ2-5; D gene: -; V gene: TRBV7-9; CDR3 DNA: TGTGCCAGCAGTCAGGATGGGGAGACCCAGTACTTC; CDR3 protein: CASSQDGETQYF
clone size: once; J gene: TRBJ1-1; D gene: -; V gene: TRBV30; CDR3 DNA: TGTGCCTGGGGCCGCCGTACTGAAGCTTTCTTT; CDR3 protein: CAWGRRTEAFF
clone size: -; J gene: TRBJ2-1; D gene: TRBD2; V gene: TRBV9; CDR3 DNA: TGTGCCAGCAGCGCACCAGGGACTAGCGGGAGCTCCTACAATGAGCAGTTCTTC; CDR3 protein: CASSAPGTSGSSYNEQFF
clone size: once; J gene: TRBJ2-5; D gene: TRBD2; V gene: TRBV4-1; CDR3 DNA: TGCGCCAGCAGCCAAGCCCGGACTAGAACTCAAGAGACCCAGTACTTC; CDR3 protein: CASSQARTRTQETQYF
clone size: -; J gene: TRBJ2-1; D gene: -; V gene: TRBV29-1; CDR3 DNA: TGCAGCGTTTCAGGGGTGGGGTTGGTTTACAATGAGCAGTTCTTC; CDR3 protein: CSVSGVGLVYNEQFF
clone size: -; J gene: TRBJ1-1; D gene: -; V gene: TRBV7-9; CDR3 DNA: TGTGCCAGCAGCTTAGATCCAAACACTGAAGCTTTCTTT; CDR3 protein: CASSLDPNTEAFF